The rows below give T cell receptor beta chains drawn from one sample of a study of T cell repertoires in cytomegalovirus infection. These receptors' antigens are unknown. One entry per CDR3 protein, called by TCRdb with MiXCR from the reads. The sample records some 700,000 distinct CDR3 sequences, around 32% being singletons. Source: cultured PBMCs, taken from culture after CMV antigen stimulation. The receptors originated from a human donor in good health (CMV status not recorded). Some clones in this sample may be carry-over from other donors' samples. The CDR3 runs from the conserved cysteine through the conserved F or W. D genes are given only for firm matches. Clone size is shown for a subset of rows, as once, few, many or a class of expanded clone.

clone_size: few; v_call: TRBV19; j_call: TRBJ2-1; d_call: NA; cdr3_aa: CASSIDLGREQFF; cdr3_nt: TGTGCCAGTAGTATAGATCTAGGCAGGGAGCAGTTCTTC
clone_size: NA; v_call: TRBV19; j_call: TRBJ1-1; d_call: NA; cdr3_aa: CASRDGMNTEAFF; cdr3_nt: TGTGCCAGTAGGGACGGCATGAACACTGAAGCTTTCTTT
clone_size: NA; v_call: TRBV15; j_call: TRBJ2-2; d_call: TRBD1; cdr3_aa: CATSRVGTGRYTGELFF; cdr3_nt: TGTGCCACCAGCAGGGTTGGGACAGGGAGATACACCGGGGAGCTGTTTTTT
clone_size: few; v_call: TRBV7-2; j_call: TRBJ2-5; d_call: TRBD1; cdr3_aa: CASSFFPGQVQETQYF; cdr3_nt: TGTGCCAGCAGCTTCTTCCCGGGACAGGTACAAGAGACCCAGTACTTC
clone_size: many; v_call: TRBV7-2; j_call: TRBJ2-3; d_call: TRBD2; cdr3_aa: CASSLGGLAGVRYF; cdr3_nt: TGTGCCAGCAGCTTAGGGGGACTAGCGGGGGTTCGTTATTTT
clone_size: NA; v_call: TRBV11-2; j_call: TRBJ1-6; d_call: NA; cdr3_aa: CASRQFGTPNNSPLHF; cdr3_nt: TGTGCCAGCAGACAATTCGGGACACCTAATAATTCACCCCTCCACTTT
clone_size: once; v_call: TRBV12-3/TRBV12-4; j_call: TRBJ2-5; d_call: NA; cdr3_aa: CASSFARDETQYF; cdr3_nt: TGTGCCAGCAGTTTTGCCCGGGACGAGACCCAGTACTTC
clone_size: once; v_call: TRBV5-6; j_call: TRBJ2-1; d_call: TRBD2; cdr3_aa: CASSLDVSGGFWTSYNEQFF; cdr3_nt: TGTGCCAGCAGCTTGGATGTTAGCGGGGGCTTCTGGACCTCCTACAATGAGCAGTTCTTC
clone_size: few; v_call: TRBV30; j_call: TRBJ2-2; d_call: NA; cdr3_aa: CAWMYYPTGELFF; cdr3_nt: TGTGCCTGGATGTACTATCCAACCGGGGAGCTGTTTTTT
clone_size: NA; v_call: TRBV20-1; j_call: TRBJ2-1; d_call: NA; cdr3_aa: CSAGVARGDEQFF; cdr3_nt: TGCAGTGCTGGGGTCGCTCGGGGCGATGAGCAGTTCTTC
clone_size: many; v_call: TRBV6-1; j_call: TRBJ1-2; d_call: NA; cdr3_aa: CASSEDWGQDYGYTF; cdr3_nt: TGTGCCAGCAGTGAAGATTGGGGGCAGGACTATGGCTACACCTTC
clone_size: NA; v_call: TRBV12-3/TRBV12-4; j_call: TRBJ2-7; d_call: NA; cdr3_aa: CASRQWPSYEQYF; cdr3_nt: TGTGCCAGCAGACAATGGCCATCCTACGAGCAGTACTTC
clone_size: NA; v_call: TRBV6-8; j_call: TRBJ1-5; d_call: TRBD1; cdr3_aa: CASKGSDRDNQPQHF; cdr3_nt: TGTGCCAGCAAAGGATCAGACAGGGACAATCAGCCCCAGCATTTT
clone_size: few; v_call: TRBV20-1; j_call: TRBJ2-3; d_call: NA; cdr3_aa: CSATYGGVGRSDTQYF; cdr3_nt: TGCAGTGCTACTTACGGGGGCGTCGGAAGGTCAGATACGCAGTATTTT
clone_size: NA; v_call: TRBV6-2/TRBV6-3; j_call: TRBJ2-5; d_call: NA; cdr3_aa: CASSSSGGTQETQYF; cdr3_nt: TGTGCCAGCAGCTCCTCCGGGGGCACCCAAGAGACCCAGTACTTC
clone_size: NA; v_call: TRBV18; j_call: TRBJ2-5; d_call: TRBD2; cdr3_aa: CASSPPVLAGGPGETQYF; cdr3_nt: TGTGCCAGCTCACCACCGGTATTAGCGGGAGGACCAGGGGAGACCCAGTACTTC
clone_size: few; v_call: TRBV20-1; j_call: TRBJ1-1; d_call: NA; cdr3_aa: CSATYRKNTEAFF; cdr3_nt: TGCAGTGCTACCTACAGGAAGAACACTGAAGCTTTCTTT
clone_size: NA; v_call: TRBV10-3; j_call: TRBJ2-7; d_call: NA; cdr3_aa: CAISGRDNVYEQYF; cdr3_nt: TGTGCCATCAGTGGCCGGGACAATGTCTACGAGCAGTACTTC
clone_size: few; v_call: TRBV18; j_call: TRBJ1-1; d_call: TRBD1; cdr3_aa: CASSPAGGNTEAFF; cdr3_nt: TGTGCCAGCTCACCAGCAGGGGGGAACACTGAAGCTTTCTTT
clone_size: few; v_call: TRBV11-2; j_call: TRBJ2-3; d_call: NA; cdr3_aa: CASSQRGQGLTDTQYF; cdr3_nt: TGTGCCAGCAGCCAGAGAGGGCAGGGCCTAACAGATACGCAGTATTTT
clone_size: few; v_call: TRBV7-8; j_call: TRBJ2-1; d_call: NA; cdr3_aa: CASSPPLRLASVYNEQFF; cdr3_nt: TGTGCCAGCAGCCCCCCCTTAAGGCTGGCTAGTGTCTACAATGAGCAGTTCTTC
clone_size: few; v_call: TRBV12-3/TRBV12-4; j_call: TRBJ1-3; d_call: NA; cdr3_aa: CASSLGGTSGNTIYF; cdr3_nt: TGTGCCAGCAGTTTGGGGGGCACCTCTGGAAACACCATATATTTT
clone_size: NA; v_call: TRBV10-2; j_call: TRBJ2-7; d_call: NA; cdr3_aa: CASSSSGTPGSEQYF; cdr3_nt: TGCGCCAGCAGTTCCTCCGGGACACCGGGTTCCGAGCAGTACTTC
clone_size: NA; v_call: TRBV20-1; j_call: TRBJ1-3; d_call: NA; cdr3_aa: CSASESTRGGNTIYF; cdr3_nt: TGCAGTGCTAGTGAATCAACCAGGGGCGGAAACACCATATATTTT
clone_size: NA; v_call: TRBV19; j_call: TRBJ1-6; d_call: NA; cdr3_aa: CASHWDLNSPLHF; cdr3_nt: TGTGCCAGCCACTGGGACCTAAATTCACCCCTCCACTTT
clone_size: NA; v_call: TRBV11-1; j_call: TRBJ2-7; d_call: NA; cdr3_aa: CASGYKVNEQYF; cdr3_nt: TGTGCCAGCGGGTACAAAGTAAACGAGCAGTACTTC
clone_size: many; v_call: TRBV7-2; j_call: TRBJ1-4; d_call: NA; cdr3_aa: CASSPDRLNEKLFF; cdr3_nt: TGTGCCAGCAGCCCAGACAGACTTAATGAAAAACTGTTTTTT
clone_size: many; v_call: TRBV28; j_call: TRBJ2-1; d_call: TRBD1; cdr3_aa: CASSLSGTGGYNEQFF; cdr3_nt: TGTGCCAGCAGTTTATCCGGGACAGGGGGCTACAATGAGCAGTTCTTC
clone_size: NA; v_call: TRBV4-1; j_call: TRBJ1-2; d_call: NA; cdr3_aa: CASSQGPGDSYGYTF; cdr3_nt: TGCGCCAGCAGCCAAGGACCAGGGGACTCCTATGGCTACACCTTC
clone_size: few; v_call: TRBV7-2; j_call: TRBJ2-1; d_call: NA; cdr3_aa: CASSFDENNEQFF; cdr3_nt: TGTGCCAGCAGCTTCGATGAGAACAATGAGCAGTTCTTC
clone_size: few; v_call: TRBV7-2; j_call: TRBJ2-3; d_call: TRBD2; cdr3_aa: CASSSVGGAGTDTQYF; cdr3_nt: TGTGCCAGCAGCTCGGTTGGGGGAGCGGGGACAGATACGCAGTATTTT
clone_size: NA; v_call: TRBV25-1; j_call: TRBJ2-6; d_call: NA; cdr3_aa: CASGASGANVLTF; cdr3_nt: TGTGCCAGCGGGGCCTCTGGGGCCAACGTCCTGACTTTC
clone_size: NA; v_call: TRBV2; j_call: TRBJ1-1; d_call: NA; cdr3_aa: CASRAPRGWYTEAFF; cdr3_nt: TGTGCCAGCAGAGCTCCCCGCGGTTGGTACACTGAAGCTTTCTTT
clone_size: once; v_call: TRBV5-6; j_call: TRBJ2-2; d_call: NA; cdr3_aa: CASSRVRAGNTGELFF; cdr3_nt: TGTGCCAGCAGCCGGGTAAGAGCGGGGAACACCGGGGAGCTGTTTTTT
clone_size: many; v_call: TRBV7-8; j_call: TRBJ2-5; d_call: NA; cdr3_aa: CASSLDVGGFETQYF; cdr3_nt: TGTGCCAGCAGCTTAGACGTTGGGGGATTTGAGACCCAGTACTTC
clone_size: NA; v_call: TRBV6-2/TRBV6-3; j_call: TRBJ2-7; d_call: TRBD2; cdr3_aa: CASSYATSGVPYEQYF; cdr3_nt: TGTGCCAGCAGTTACGCTACTAGCGGGGTCCCCTACGAGCAGTACTTC
clone_size: NA; v_call: TRBV14; j_call: TRBJ2-1; d_call: NA; cdr3_aa: CASSQTPGLDNEQFF; cdr3_nt: TGTGCCAGCAGCCAAACCCCGGGACTCGACAATGAGCAGTTCTTC
clone_size: NA; v_call: TRBV20-1; j_call: TRBJ2-5; d_call: TRBD2; cdr3_aa: CSARGLSGSLRETQYF; cdr3_nt: TGCAGTGCTAGAGGGTTAAGCGGGAGCTTACGGGAGACCCAGTACTTC
clone_size: NA; v_call: TRBV20-1; j_call: TRBJ2-4; d_call: NA; cdr3_aa: CSATGAGLNIQYF; cdr3_nt: TGCAGTGCCACAGGAGCGGGTTTAAACATTCAGTACTTC
clone_size: NA; v_call: TRBV6-2/TRBV6-3; j_call: TRBJ2-5; d_call: TRBD2; cdr3_aa: CASSVRLAGKETQYF; cdr3_nt: TGTGCCAGCAGCGTCAGGTTAGCGGGAAAAGAGACCCAGTACTTC
clone_size: many; v_call: TRBV7-2; j_call: TRBJ1-3; d_call: NA; cdr3_aa: CASGPRLGSGNTIYF; cdr3_nt: TGTGCCAGCGGGCCTCGACTGGGCTCTGGAAACACCATATATTTT
clone_size: few; v_call: TRBV11-2; j_call: TRBJ2-2; d_call: NA; cdr3_aa: CASSSRVLWSGELFF; cdr3_nt: TGTGCCAGCAGCTCACGGGTCCTCTGGTCCGGGGAGCTGTTTTTT
clone_size: NA; v_call: TRBV2; j_call: TRBJ2-3; d_call: NA; cdr3_aa: CASPSGATRYF; cdr3_nt: TGTGCCAGCCCGAGTGGCGCTACGCGGTATTTT
clone_size: NA; v_call: TRBV4-3; j_call: TRBJ2-3; d_call: TRBD1; cdr3_aa: CASSPFSPGQRKDTQYF; cdr3_nt: TGCGCCAGCAGCCCCTTCTCCCCGGGACAGCGCAAAGATACGCAGTATTTT
clone_size: few; v_call: TRBV12-3/TRBV12-4; j_call: TRBJ1-5; d_call: NA; cdr3_aa: CASRGGQSNQPQHF; cdr3_nt: TGTGCCAGTCGAGGAGGGCAAAGCAATCAGCCCCAGCATTTT
clone_size: few; v_call: TRBV4-3; j_call: TRBJ2-3; d_call: NA; cdr3_aa: CASSQDGGYTDTQYF; cdr3_nt: TGCGCCAGCAGCCAAGATGGAGGCTACACAGATACGCAGTATTTT